The 15 T cell receptor beta chains below were found in one sample sequenced in a study of Tregs in tolerant kidney transplant recipients. Related graft donors supplied nonmyeloablative bone marrow transplants, and mixed chimerism was transient. Repertoires were generated with immunoSEQ multiplex PCR, while TCRdb's copy carries only in-frame clones and drops some. The sample's table shows some 22,000 clones. The material sequenced was CD4+ T cells from blood (PBMCs), taken 6 months after the transplant. The receptor set was obtained from a human patient who received a combined kidney and bone marrow transplant. A subset of T cells may come from the graft donor.

On this clone: From the germline J gene comes the end of the CDR3, since the read stops 3 residues before it. The chain uses TRBV4-1 and TRBJ1-2; the D gene is possibly TRBD1 (5 bases). The V and J ends lost 0 bases and 4 bases respectively, with 21 bases between them. Germline V CDR1 and CDR2: MGHRA, YSYEKL. The CDR3 is 18 residues long. The covered CDR3 bases are TGCGCCAGCAGCCAAGATCGGAGAGGGGCATCCTTTGGCTATGGC. Encoded protein: CASSQDRRGASFGYG. The full-length CDR3 reads as CASSQDRRGASFGYGYTF.

Comment on this clone: Read coverage stops 3 residues before the CDR3 terminus; the germline J gene supplies the remainder. The gene calls are TRBV5-1 and TRBJ2-7, with TRBD2 identical over 7 bases. Trimming removed 4 bases from V and 0 bases from J; junction bases left unmatched: 7. Germline CDR1 is SGHRS and CDR2 is YFSETQ. The length of the CDR3 is 15 residues. CDR3 bases read: TGCGCCAGCAGCCCCTCTAGCGGAAGCTCCTACGAG. Residues: CASSPSSGSSYE. From start to end, the CDR3 is CASSPSSGSSYEQYF. The full variable domain, completed using reference TRBV5-1 and TRBJ2-7, is KAGVTQTPRYLIKTRGQQVTLSCSPISGHRSVSWYQQTPGQGLQFLFEYFSETQRNKGNFPGRFSGRQFSNSRSEMNVSTLELGDSALYLCASSPSSGSSYEQYFGPGTRLTVT.

On this clone: The read finishes 3 residues shy of the CDR3 end, and the germline J gene is used to complete it. The chain combines TRBV29-1 with TRBJ2-7, with 15 bases matching TRBD2. The trim removed 2 bases at V and 5 bases at J, leaving 4 bases unmatched. CDR1 SQVTM and CDR2 ANQGSEA come from the germline V gene. This CDR3 contains 15 residues. CDR3 protein: CSVETGLAGGNEQYF. CDR3 bases read: TGCAGCGTTGAAACGGGACTAGCGGGAGGAAACGAG.

About this clone itself: The read ends 3 residues before the CDR3 terminus; that terminus is restored from the germline J gene. The V call is TRBV30, the J call TRBJ2-5; TRBD2 matches at 11 bases. J gave up 4 bases and V 4 bases, and 2 bases lay outside the gene matches. The CDR3 runs 13 residues. Germline values: CDR1 GTSNPN, CDR2 SVGIG (reference sequence). The DNA read from the CDR3 is TGTGCCTGGACACTAGCGGGAGCAGAGACC. This sequence encodes CAWTLAGAET. The entire CDR3 is CAWTLAGAETQYF.

Worth noting for this clone: The read ends 3 residues before the CDR3 terminus; that terminus is restored from the germline J gene. The J gene is TRBJ1-2, the V gene TRBV20-1; 7 bases are shared with TRBD1. CDR1 and CDR2 (germline): DFQATT, SNEGSKA (reference sequence). The length of the CDR3 is 15 residues. The J segment lost 5 bases and the V segment lost 2 bases, leaving 11 bases of the junction unmatched. CDR3 sequence reads: CSARFWEQGLYGYTF. Incomplete CDR3 DNA: TGCAGTGCTAGATTTTGGGAACAGGGGTTATATGGC.

The CDR3 sequence: CASSTRTSQNTGELFF. Partial CDR3 DNA: TGTGCCAGTAGTACCCGGACTAGCCAGAACACCGGGGAG. The chain uses TRBV19 and TRBJ2-2; 8 bases fit TRBD2. Read sequence stops 3 residues before the CDR3 end, and the germline J gene provides the missing end. CDR3 length: 16 amino acids. The J segment lost 1 base and the V segment lost 4 bases, leaving 5 bases of the junction unmatched. Looked up from germline, CDR1 is LNHDA and CDR2 is SQIVND (reference sequence).

Concerning this clone: From the germline J gene comes the end of the CDR3, since the read stops 3 residues before it. The chain joins TRBV28 to TRBJ1-4; tentatively, D is TRBD1 (6 bases). This CDR3 region has 15 residues. Trimming pared 5 bases from V and 4 bases from J, leaving 14 bases between. CDR1 and CDR2 (germline): MDHEN, SYDVKM. The CDR3 bases that were read are TGTGCCAGCAGTGACAGGAGGGGCTTTAATGAAAAA. This translates into CASSDRRGFNEK. The complete CDR3 reads CASSDRRGFNEKLFF. Looking up the rest from reference TRBV28 and TRBJ1-4 gives the full variable domain: DVKVTQSSRYLVKRTGEKVFLECVQDMDHENMFWYRQDPGLGLRLIYFSYDVKMKEKGDIPEGYSVSREKKERFSLILESASTNQTSMYLCASSDRRGFNEKLFFGSGTQLSVL.

Of note for this clone: The CDR3 goes on 3 residues after the read ends, and that part is filled in from the germline J gene. The rearrangement joins TRBV5-1 to TRBJ2-1; 8 bases match TRBD1. The germline V gene encodes CDR1 SGHRS and CDR2 YFSETQ. V shed 2 bases, J shed 6 bases, and the junction held 10 bases outside the gene matches. The CDR3 loop spans 16 amino acids. The sequenced part of the CDR3 DNA is TGCGCCAGCAGCTTCGTAATCGGACAGGGTTCCAATGAG. Its protein is CASSFVIGQGSNE. The complete CDR3 protein is CASSFVIGQGSNEQFF.

Points on this clone: The read gets to within 3 residues of the CDR3 end, and the germline J gene fills in the rest. The chain employs TRBV5-6 and TRBJ2-7; 7 bases agree with TRBD2. CDR3 length: 15 residues. V lost 2 bases to trimming and J lost 4 bases; unmatched junction nucleotides: 9. Germline lookup yields CDR1 SGHDT and CDR2 YYEEEE. The chain's CDR3 is CASSFLADPSYEQYF. Incomplete CDR3 DNA: TGTGCCAGCAGCTTCCTAGCGGATCCCTCATACGAG.

As concerns this clone: The CDR3 end is not reached by the read, which stops 3 residues before it; the germline J gene fills it in. The same CDR3 can be traced to other DNA sequences in this sample. The chain has TRBV5-1 and TRBJ1-1, with D perhaps matching TRBD1 (6 bases). Germline V gene data show CDR1 as SGHRS and CDR2 as YFSETQ. The CDR3 loop spans 14 amino acids. V was shortened by 3 bases and J by 2 bases, with 11 bases between the two germline ends. CDR3 protein: CASSSRTANTEAFF. The part of the CDR3 DNA that was read is TGCGCCAGCAGCTCACGGACAGCCAACACTGAA.

Concerning this clone: Read coverage stops 3 residues before the CDR3 terminus; the germline J gene supplies the remainder. The chain has TRBV20-1 and TRBJ2-3, with D perhaps matching TRBD2 (7 bases). The germline gives CDR1 DFQATT, CDR2 SNEGSKA (reference sequence). The CDR3 runs to 15 residues. The germline V and J ends were trimmed by 0 bases and 8 bases, with 18 bases remaining between them. CDR3 sequence reads: CSARDRRSGGRTQYF. CDR3 bases read: TGCAGTGCTAGAGATAGGAGATCGGGGGGCCGTACG.

On this clone itself: The read finishes 3 residues shy of the CDR3 end, and the germline J gene is used to complete it. The J gene is TRBJ2-3, the V gene TRBV6-2 or TRBV6-3; TRBD1 might be the D (5 bases). Trimming stripped 6 bases from V and 5 bases from J, with 12 bases between. The length of the CDR3 is 13 residues. From germline, CDR1 is MNHEY and CDR2 SVGEGT. CDR3 sequence: CASSIRQLDTQYF. The covered CDR3 bases are TGTGCCAGCAGCATAAGACAGTTAGATACG.

Of note for this clone: The read gets to within 3 residues of the CDR3 end, and the germline J gene fills in the rest. The V call is TRBV2, the J call TRBJ2-3; TRBD2 might be the D (5 bases). Germline V gene sequence: CDR1 SNHLY, CDR2 FYNNEI. Deletions cut 4 bases from V and 2 bases from J, with 10 bases between. CDR3 size: 14 residues. The CDR3 spells CASSGTFLTDTQYF. CDR3 bases read: TGTGCCAGCAGTGGGACTTTTCTCACAGATACG.

For this clone: The read gets to within 3 residues of the CDR3 end, and the germline J gene fills in the rest. The V gene is TRBV6-1, the J gene TRBJ2-7; D perhaps matches TRBD1 (6 bases). Germline CDR1 MNHNS, CDR2 SASEGT. The V gene lost 3 bases and the J gene lost 1 base, with 10 bases spanning the gap. This CDR3 spans 14 amino acids. The DNA read from the CDR3 is TGTGCCAGCAGTGACGGACAGAGATCCTACGAG. Encoded protein: CASSDGQRSYE. The entire CDR3 reads CASSDGQRSYEQYF.

Comment on this clone: The missing CDR3 end, 3 residues past where the read stops, is filled in from the germline J gene. V is TRBV3-1 (or the pseudogene TRBV3-2) and J is TRBJ2-6; perhaps TRBD2 as D (5 bases). Trimming removed 1 base at V and 0 bases at J, with 13 bases between. The CDR3 totals 18 residues. CDR1 and CDR2 from the germline V gene are LGHDT and YNNKEL (reference sequence). The covered CDR3 bases are TGTGCCAGCAGCCAAGGATTAGCGCTCACCTCTGGGGCCAACGTC. It encodes CASSQGLALTSGANV. The whole CDR3 sequence reads CASSQGLALTSGANVLTF.